This T cell receptor (beta chain) appears in the sequencing data of a study of cytomegalovirus exposure and HLA in healthy donors. To note about this clone: The antigen remains unidentified.

In the PCR, 60 Vbeta and 13 Jbeta primers were used. Only in-frame clones appear in the TCRdb table, and some are missing; sequencing was by immunoSEQ multiplex PCR. This sample carries roughly 140,000 clones, 78% of them seen once, and the ten largest clones take approximately 2.8%. Study-level results: Some highly shared sequence variants likely arose as a pipeline artifact. Investigators reported 164 TCR beta chains as tied to cytomegalovirus. After further analysis at a later stage, 16,951 TCR beta sequences were associated with HLA alleles at 0.05 false discovery rate. Presence/absence analyses rested on an assumption that sequencing depth was roughly uniform across donors.

This receptor was identified in a male donor in good health and CMV-seronegative. The sequenced sample was PBMCs.

The CDR3 DNA reads TGCGCCAGCAGCGCAACAGGGGGCCGGGGCTATGGCTACACCTTC. This encodes CASSATGGRGYGYTF. The chain recombines TRBV4-1 with TRBJ1-2; 9 bases are a match to TRBD1. J was trimmed by 4 bases and V by 5 bases; bases with no gene match: 8. Germline CDR1 reads MGHRA; CDR2 reads YSYEKL. This CDR3 has 15 amino acids.